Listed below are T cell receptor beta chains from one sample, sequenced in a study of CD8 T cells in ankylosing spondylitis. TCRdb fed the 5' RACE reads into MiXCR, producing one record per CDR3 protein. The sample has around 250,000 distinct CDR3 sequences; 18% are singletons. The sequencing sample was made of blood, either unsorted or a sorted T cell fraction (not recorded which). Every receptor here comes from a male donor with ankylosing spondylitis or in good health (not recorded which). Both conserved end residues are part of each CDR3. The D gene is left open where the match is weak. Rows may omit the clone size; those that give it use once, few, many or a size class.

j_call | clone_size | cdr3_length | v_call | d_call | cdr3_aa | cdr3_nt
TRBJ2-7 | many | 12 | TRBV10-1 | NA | CASSVPGYEQYF | TGCGCCAGCAGTGTACCGGGCTACGAGCAGTACTTC
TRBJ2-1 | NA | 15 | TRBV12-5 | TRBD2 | CASGLAGGPYNEQFF | TGTGCTAGTGGACTAGCGGGAGGGCCCTACAATGAGCAGTTCTTC
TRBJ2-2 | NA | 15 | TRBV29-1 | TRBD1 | CSVESGQGTPGELFF | TGCAGCGTTGAATCTGGACAGGGAACGCCCGGGGAGCTGTTTTTT
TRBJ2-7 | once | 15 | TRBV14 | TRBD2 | CASSPLTSGVGEQYF | TGTGCCAGCAGCCCCCTGACTAGCGGGGTTGGCGAGCAGTACTTC
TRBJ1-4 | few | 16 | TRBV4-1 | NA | CASSHLVGGPNEKLFF | TGCGCCAGCAGCCACCTTGTGGGCGGGCCTAATGAAAAACTGTTTTTT
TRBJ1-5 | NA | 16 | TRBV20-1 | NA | CSARGGAGNLFQPQHF | TGCAGTGCTAGAGGGGGGGCAGGGAATTTGTTTCAGCCCCAGCATTTT
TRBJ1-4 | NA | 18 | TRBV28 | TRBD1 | CASSTLTGAAEVVEKLFF | TGTGCCAGCAGTACCCTGACAGGGGCGGCGGAAGTCGTTGAAAAACTGTTTTTT
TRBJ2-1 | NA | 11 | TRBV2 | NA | CAIDPVNEQFF | TGTGCCATCGACCCGGTGAATGAGCAGTTCTTC
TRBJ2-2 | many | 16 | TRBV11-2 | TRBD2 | CASSFTGRWDTGELFF | TGTGCCAGCAGCTTTACCGGGAGGTGGGACACCGGGGAGCTGTTTTTT
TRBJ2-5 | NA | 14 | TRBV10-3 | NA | CAISEKRNQETQYF | TGTGCCATCAGTGAGAAGAGGAACCAAGAGACCCAGTACTTC
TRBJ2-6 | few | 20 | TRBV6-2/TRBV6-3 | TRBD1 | CASSYRDRGLPESGANVLTF | TGTGCCAGCAGTTACAGGGACAGGGGCCTACCTGAATCTGGGGCCAACGTCCTGACTTTC
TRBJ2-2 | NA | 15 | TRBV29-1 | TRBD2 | CSVVPAGAETGELFF | TGCAGCGTTGTACCGGCGGGAGCGGAAACCGGGGAGCTGTTTTTT
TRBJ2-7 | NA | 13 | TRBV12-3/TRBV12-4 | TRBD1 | CASARGTVGEQYF | TGTGCCAGCGCTCGTGGGACAGTAGGCGAGCAGTACTTC
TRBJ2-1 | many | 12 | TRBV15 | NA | CATSGPYNEQFF | TGTGCCACCTCTGGCCCATACAATGAGCAGTTCTTC
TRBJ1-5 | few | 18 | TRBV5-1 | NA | CASSLKGREFYSNQPQHF | TGCGCCAGCAGCTTAAAGGGGAGAGAATTCTATAGCAATCAGCCCCAGCATTTT
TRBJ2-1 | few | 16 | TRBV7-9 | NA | CASSFSTSSSYNEQFF | TGTGCCAGCAGCTTCTCAACTAGCAGCTCCTACAATGAGCAGTTCTTC
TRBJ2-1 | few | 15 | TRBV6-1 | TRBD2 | CASSTFSGVYNEQFF | TGTGCCAGCAGTACCTTTAGCGGGGTGTACAATGAGCAGTTCTTC
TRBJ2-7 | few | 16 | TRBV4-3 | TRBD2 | CASSPGRGGSFHEQYF | TGCGCCAGCAGCCCGGGACGTGGCGGGAGCTTCCACGAGCAGTACTTC
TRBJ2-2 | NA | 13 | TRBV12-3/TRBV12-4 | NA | CASRPRVAGELFF | TGTGCCAGCAGGCCTAGGGTCGCCGGGGAGCTGTTTTTT
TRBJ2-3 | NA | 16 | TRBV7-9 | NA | CASSLSAVESTDTQYF | TGTGCCAGCAGCCTATCAGCAGTAGAGAGCACAGATACGCAGTATTTT
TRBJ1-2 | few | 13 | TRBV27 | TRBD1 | CASSPTTGDGYTF | TGTGCCAGCAGTCCCACGACAGGGGATGGCTACACCTTC
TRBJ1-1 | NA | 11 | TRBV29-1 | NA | CSVDPGSKAFF | TGCAGCGTTGACCCGGGGTCAAAAGCTTTCTTT
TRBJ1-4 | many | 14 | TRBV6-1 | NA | CASSAWDGNEKLFF | TGTGCCAGCAGTGCCTGGGATGGTAATGAAAAACTGTTTTTT
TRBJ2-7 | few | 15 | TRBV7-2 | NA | CASSPHRELLYEQYF | TGTGCCAGCAGCCCGCACAGGGAATTGCTCTACGAGCAGTACTTC
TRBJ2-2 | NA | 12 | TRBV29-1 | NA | CSVRGGPGELFF | TGCAGCGTGCGGGGAGGTCCCGGGGAGCTGTTTTTT
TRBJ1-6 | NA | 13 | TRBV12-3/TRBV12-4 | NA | CASSWTGNSPLHF | TGTGCCAGCAGTTGGACGGGGAATTCACCCCTCCACTTT
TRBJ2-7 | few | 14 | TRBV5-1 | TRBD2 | CASSFGGRDHEQYF | TGCGCCAGCAGCTTCGGTGGGAGGGACCACGAGCAGTACTTC
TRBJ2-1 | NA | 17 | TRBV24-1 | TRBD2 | CATSDSLLAISYNEQFF | TGTGCCACCAGTGATTCACTACTAGCGATCTCCTACAATGAGCAGTTCTTC
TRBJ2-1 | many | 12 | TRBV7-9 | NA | CASSSLFNEQFF | TGTGCCAGCAGCTCCCTCTTCAATGAGCAGTTCTTC
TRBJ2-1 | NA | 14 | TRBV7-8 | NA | CASSLVWTSDEQFF | TGTGCCAGCAGCTTAGTCTGGACGTCCGATGAGCAGTTCTTC
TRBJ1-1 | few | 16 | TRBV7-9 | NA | CASSLAPPGGNTEAFF | TGTGCCAGCAGCTTAGCCCCCCCAGGCGGGAACACTGAAGCTTTCTTT
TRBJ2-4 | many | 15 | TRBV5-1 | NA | CASSLAGQGETIQYF | TGCGCCAGCAGCTTGGCCGGTCAGGGTGAAACCATTCAGTACTTC
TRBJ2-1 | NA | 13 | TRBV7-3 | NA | CASSSDGDNEQFF | TGTGCCAGCAGCTCGGACGGGGACAATGAGCAGTTCTTC
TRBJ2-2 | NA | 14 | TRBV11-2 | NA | CASSLGPNVGELFF | TGTGCCAGCAGCTTAGGGCCTAACGTCGGGGAGCTGTTTTTT
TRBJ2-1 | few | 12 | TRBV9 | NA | CASSVGGGEQFF | TGTGCCAGCAGCGTAGGTGGAGGGGAGCAGTTCTTC
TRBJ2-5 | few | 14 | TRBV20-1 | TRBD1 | CSARIGDRQETQYF | TGCAGTGCTAGGATAGGGGACAGGCAAGAGACCCAGTACTTC
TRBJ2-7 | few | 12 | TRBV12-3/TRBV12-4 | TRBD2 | CASRGLAVEQYF | TGTGCCAGCAGGGGACTAGCGGTCGAGCAGTACTTC
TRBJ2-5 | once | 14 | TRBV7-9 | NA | CASSSAQGLETQYF | TGTGCCAGCAGCTCCGCACAAGGACTAGAGACCCAGTACTTC
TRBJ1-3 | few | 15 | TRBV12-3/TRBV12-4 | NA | CASSRGGGTGNTIYF | TGTGCCAGCAGCAGAGGAGGGGGAACAGGAAACACCATATATTTT
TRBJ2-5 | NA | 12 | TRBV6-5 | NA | CASEDYQETQYF | TGTGCCAGCGAGGACTACCAAGAGACCCAGTACTTC
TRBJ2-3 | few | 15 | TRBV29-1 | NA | CSVEGIRFGTDTQYF | TGCAGCGTTGAAGGAATCCGTTTCGGCACAGATACGCAGTATTTT
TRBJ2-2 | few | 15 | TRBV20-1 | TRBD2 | CSAGGLADKSIELFF | TGCAGTGCTGGGGGACTAGCGGACAAATCGATCGAGCTGTTTTTT
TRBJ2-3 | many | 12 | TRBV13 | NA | CASSSQTDTQYF | TGTGCCAGCAGCTCGCAAACAGATACGCAGTATTTT
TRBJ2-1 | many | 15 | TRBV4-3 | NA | CASSQEGQPGGEQFF | TGCGCCAGCAGCCAAGAGGGACAACCGGGGGGTGAGCAGTTCTTC
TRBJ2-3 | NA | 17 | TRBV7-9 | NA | CASSATFDSEYTDTQYF | TGTGCCAGCAGCGCCACTTTTGACAGCGAATACACAGATACGCAGTATTTT
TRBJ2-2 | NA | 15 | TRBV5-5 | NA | CASSETLWLAGELFF | TGTGCCAGCAGCGAAACGCTATGGCTAGCCGGGGAGCTGTTTTTT
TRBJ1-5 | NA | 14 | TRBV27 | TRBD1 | CASSLSGATGEQHF | TGTGCCAGCAGTTTATCGGGAGCGACAGGGGAACAGCATTTT
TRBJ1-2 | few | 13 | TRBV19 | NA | CASSMGWSYGYTF | TGTGCCAGTAGTATGGGCTGGAGCTATGGCTACACCTTC
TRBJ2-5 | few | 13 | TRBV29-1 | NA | CSVHGVAQETQYF | TGCAGCGTCCACGGAGTTGCCCAAGAGACCCAGTACTTC
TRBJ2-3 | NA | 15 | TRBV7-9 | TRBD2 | CASSLTSVSTDTQYF | TGTGCCAGCAGCCTGACTAGCGTGAGCACAGATACGCAGTATTTT
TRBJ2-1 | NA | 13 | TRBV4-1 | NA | CASSPGRWNEQFF | TGCGCCAGCAGCCCAGGACGTTGGAATGAGCAGTTCTTC
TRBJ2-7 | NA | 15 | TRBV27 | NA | CASSLSAQSSYEQYF | TGTGCCAGCAGTTTATCTGCCCAAAGCTCCTACGAGCAGTACTTC